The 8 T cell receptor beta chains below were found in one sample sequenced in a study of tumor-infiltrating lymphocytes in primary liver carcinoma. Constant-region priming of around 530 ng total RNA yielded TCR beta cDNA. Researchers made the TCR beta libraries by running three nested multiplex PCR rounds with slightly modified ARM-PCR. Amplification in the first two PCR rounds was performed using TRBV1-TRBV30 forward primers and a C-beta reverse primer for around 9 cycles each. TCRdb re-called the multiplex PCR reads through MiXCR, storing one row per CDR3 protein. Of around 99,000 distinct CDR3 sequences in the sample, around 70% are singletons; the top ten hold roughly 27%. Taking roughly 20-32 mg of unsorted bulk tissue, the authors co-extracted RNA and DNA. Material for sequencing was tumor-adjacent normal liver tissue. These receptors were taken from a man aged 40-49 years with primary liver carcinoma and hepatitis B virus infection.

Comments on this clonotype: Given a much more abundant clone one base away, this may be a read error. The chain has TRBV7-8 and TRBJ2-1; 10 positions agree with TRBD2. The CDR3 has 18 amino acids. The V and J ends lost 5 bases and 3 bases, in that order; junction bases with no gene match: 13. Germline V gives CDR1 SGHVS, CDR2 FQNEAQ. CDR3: CASSQSPSSGSGYNEQFF. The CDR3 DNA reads TGTGCCAGCAGCCAGTCCCCCTCTAGCGGGAGTGGCTACAATGAGCAGTTCTTC.

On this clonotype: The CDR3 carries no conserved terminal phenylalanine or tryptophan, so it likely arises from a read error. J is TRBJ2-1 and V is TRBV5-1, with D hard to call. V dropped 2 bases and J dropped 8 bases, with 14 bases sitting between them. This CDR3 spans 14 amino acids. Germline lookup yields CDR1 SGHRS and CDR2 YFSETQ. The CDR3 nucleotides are TGCGCCAGCAGCTTAGGCGGTGTAGAGTATGAGCAGTTCCTC. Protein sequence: CASSLGGVEYEQFL.

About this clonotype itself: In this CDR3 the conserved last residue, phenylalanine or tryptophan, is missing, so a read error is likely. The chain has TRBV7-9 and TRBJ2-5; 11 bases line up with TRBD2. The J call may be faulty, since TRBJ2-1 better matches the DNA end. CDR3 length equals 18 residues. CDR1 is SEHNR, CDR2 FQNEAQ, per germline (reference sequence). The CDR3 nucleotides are TGTGCCAGCAGCTTAGACAGTATTAGCGGGAGGGCCGTCAATGAGCAGTTCTCC. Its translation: CASSLDSISGRAVNEQFS.

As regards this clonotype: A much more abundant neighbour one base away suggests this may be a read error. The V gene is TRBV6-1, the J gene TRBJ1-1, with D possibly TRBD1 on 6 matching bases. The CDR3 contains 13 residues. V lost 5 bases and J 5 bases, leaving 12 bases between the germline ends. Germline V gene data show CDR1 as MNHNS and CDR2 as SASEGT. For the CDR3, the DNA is TGTGCCAGCAGTATCAACAGGGATACTGAAGCTTTCTTT. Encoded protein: CASSINRDTEAFF.

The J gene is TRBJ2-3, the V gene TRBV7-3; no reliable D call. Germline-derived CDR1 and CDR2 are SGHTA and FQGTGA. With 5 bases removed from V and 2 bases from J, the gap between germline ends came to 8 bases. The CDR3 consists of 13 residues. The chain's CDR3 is CASSPDPTDTQYF. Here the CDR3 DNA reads TGTGCCAGCAGCCCGGACCCCACAGATACGCAGTATTTT.

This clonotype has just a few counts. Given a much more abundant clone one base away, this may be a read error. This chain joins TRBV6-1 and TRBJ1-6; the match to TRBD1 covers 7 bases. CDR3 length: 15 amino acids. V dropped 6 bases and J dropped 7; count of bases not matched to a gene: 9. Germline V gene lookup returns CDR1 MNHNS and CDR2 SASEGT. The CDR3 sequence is CASSPRQGDNSPLHF. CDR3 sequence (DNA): TGTGCCAGCAGCCCGCGACAGGGTGACAATTCACCCCTCCACTTT.

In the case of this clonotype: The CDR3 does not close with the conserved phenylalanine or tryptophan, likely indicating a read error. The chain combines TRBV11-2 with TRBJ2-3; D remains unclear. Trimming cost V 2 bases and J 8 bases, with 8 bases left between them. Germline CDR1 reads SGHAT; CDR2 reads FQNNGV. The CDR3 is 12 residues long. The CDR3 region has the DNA TGTGCCAGCAGCTTAATGGTTGGTACGCAGTATTTG. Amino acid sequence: CASSLMVGTQYL.

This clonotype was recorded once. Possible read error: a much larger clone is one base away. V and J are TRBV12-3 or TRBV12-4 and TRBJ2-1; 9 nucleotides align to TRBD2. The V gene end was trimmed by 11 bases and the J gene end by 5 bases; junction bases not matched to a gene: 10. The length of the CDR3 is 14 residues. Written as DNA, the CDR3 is TGTGCCTGCCTAGGACTAGCGTCCCACAATGAGCAGTTCTTC. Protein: CACLGLASHNEQFF.